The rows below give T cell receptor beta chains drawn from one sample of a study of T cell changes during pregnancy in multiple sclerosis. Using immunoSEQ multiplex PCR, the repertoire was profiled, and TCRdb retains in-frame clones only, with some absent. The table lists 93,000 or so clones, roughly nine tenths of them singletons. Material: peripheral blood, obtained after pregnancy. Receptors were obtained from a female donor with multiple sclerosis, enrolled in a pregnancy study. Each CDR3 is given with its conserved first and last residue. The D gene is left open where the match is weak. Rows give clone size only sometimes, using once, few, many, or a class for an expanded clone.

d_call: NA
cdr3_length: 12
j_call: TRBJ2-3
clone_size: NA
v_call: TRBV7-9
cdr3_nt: TGTGCCAGCAGACGGTCCGATTTAACGCAGTATTTT
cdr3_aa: CASRRSDLTQYF

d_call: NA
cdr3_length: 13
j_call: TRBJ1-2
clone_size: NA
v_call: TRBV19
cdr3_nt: TGTGCCAGTAGTCCTCCCGGAGCCTATGGCTACACCTTC
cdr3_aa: CASSPPGAYGYTF

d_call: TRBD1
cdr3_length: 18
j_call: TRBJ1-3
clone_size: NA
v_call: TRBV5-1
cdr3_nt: TGCGCCAGCAGCTTCGACAGGGGCCGCCTGGGGGCTGGAAACACCATATATTTT
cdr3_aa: CASSFDRGRLGAGNTIYF

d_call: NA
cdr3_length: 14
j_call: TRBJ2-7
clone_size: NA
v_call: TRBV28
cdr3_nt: TGTGCCTGCAGCGTAGGCAGAGGTTTCTACGAGCAGTACTTC
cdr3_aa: CACSVGRGFYEQYF

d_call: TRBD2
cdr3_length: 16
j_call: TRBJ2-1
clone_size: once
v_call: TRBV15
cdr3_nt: TGTGCCACCCTGGGGTATGGCGGGAGCTCCTACAATGAGCAGTTCTTC
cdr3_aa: CATLGYGGSSYNEQFF

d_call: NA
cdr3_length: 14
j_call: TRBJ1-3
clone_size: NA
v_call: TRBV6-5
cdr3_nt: TGTGCCAGCAGTCCCGCGTGGTCTGGAAACACCATATATTTT
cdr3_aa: CASSPAWSGNTIYF

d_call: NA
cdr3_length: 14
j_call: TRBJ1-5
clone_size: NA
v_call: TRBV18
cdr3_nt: TGTGCCAGCTCACCGAACGGGGAGTATCAGCCCCAGCATTTT
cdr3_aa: CASSPNGEYQPQHF

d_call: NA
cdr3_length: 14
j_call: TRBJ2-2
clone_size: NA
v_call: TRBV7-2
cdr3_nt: TGTGCCAGCAGCTTAGTGGGCGGGGCCGGGGAGCTGTTTTTT
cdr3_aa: CASSLVGGAGELFF

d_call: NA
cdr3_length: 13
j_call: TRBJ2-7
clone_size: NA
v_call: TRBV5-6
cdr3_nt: TGTGCCAGCAGCTTGGGGCGGACCTACGAGCAGTACTTC
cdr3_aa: CASSLGRTYEQYF

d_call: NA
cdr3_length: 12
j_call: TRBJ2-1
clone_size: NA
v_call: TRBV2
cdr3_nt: TGTGCCAGCAGTTTTTTAGCTGGGGAGCAGTTCTTC
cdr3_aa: CASSFLAGEQFF

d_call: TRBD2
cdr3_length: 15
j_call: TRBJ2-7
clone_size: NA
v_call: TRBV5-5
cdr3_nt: TGTGCCAGCAGCTTGGCTTGGACTAGCGGATACGAGCAGTACTTC
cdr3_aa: CASSLAWTSGYEQYF

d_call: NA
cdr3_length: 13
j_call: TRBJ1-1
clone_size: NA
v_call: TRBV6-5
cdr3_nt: TGTGCCAGCAGTTACGGGCCGAACACTGAAGCTTTCTTT
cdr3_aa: CASSYGPNTEAFF

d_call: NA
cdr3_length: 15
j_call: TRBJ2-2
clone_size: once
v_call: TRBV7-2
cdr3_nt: TGTGCCAGCAGCTTAGCGCTGGCGGGCACCGGGGAGCTGTTTTTT
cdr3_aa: CASSLALAGTGELFF

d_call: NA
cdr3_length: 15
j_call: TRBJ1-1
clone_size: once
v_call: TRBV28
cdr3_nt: TGTGCCAGCAGTTTAGCCGGGACACTCAACACTGAAGCTTTCTTT
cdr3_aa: CASSLAGTLNTEAFF

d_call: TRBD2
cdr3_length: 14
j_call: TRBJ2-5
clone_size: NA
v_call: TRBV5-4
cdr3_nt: TGTGCCAGCAGCTTGAAGGTAGCGGGAGAGACCCAGTACTTC
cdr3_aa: CASSLKVAGETQYF

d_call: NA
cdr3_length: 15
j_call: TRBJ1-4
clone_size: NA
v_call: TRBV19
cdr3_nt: TGTGCCAGTAGTATCAGGGTATCAACTAATGAAAAACTGTTTTTT
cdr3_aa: CASSIRVSTNEKLFF

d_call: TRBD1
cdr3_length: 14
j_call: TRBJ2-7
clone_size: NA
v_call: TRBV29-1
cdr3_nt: TGCAGCGTTTCAACCGGGACAGGATCCTACGAGCAGTACTTC
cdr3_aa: CSVSTGTGSYEQYF

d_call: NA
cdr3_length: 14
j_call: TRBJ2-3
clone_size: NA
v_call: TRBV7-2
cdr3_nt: TGTGCCAGCAGCTTAGACGGTAGCACAGATACGCAGTATTTT
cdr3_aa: CASSLDGSTDTQYF

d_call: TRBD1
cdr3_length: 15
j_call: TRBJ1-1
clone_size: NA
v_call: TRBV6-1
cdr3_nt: TGTGCCAGCGGATCGCGGACAGGGGGGAACACTGAAGCTTTCTTT
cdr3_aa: CASGSRTGGNTEAFF

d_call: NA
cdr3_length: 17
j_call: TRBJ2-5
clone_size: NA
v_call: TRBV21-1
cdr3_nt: TGTGCCAGCAGCAAAGAACGACTAGCGGGGCCCCAAGAGACCCAGTACTTC
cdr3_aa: CASSKERLAGPQETQYF

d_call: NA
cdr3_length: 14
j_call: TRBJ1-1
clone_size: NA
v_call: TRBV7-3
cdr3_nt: TGTGCCAGCAGCTTAGCAGGTATGAACACTGAAGCTTTCTTT
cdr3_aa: CASSLAGMNTEAFF

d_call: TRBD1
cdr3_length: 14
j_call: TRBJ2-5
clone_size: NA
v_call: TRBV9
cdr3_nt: TGTGCCAGCAGCCCAGGGGACAGGTCAGAGACCCAGTACTTC
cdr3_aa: CASSPGDRSETQYF

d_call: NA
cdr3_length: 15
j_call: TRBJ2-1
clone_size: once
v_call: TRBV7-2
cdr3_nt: TGTGCCAGCAGCTTTTGGCAGGGGTCCTACAATGAGCAGTTCTTC
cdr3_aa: CASSFWQGSYNEQFF

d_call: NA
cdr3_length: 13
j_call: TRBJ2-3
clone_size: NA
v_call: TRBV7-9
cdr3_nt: TGTGCCAGCAGCTTAGCGCGTGCAGATACGCAGTATTTT
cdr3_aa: CASSLARADTQYF

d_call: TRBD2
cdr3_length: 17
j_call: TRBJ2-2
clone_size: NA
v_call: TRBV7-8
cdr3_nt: TGTGCCAGCAGCTTAGTCCGGGGGGGGCAGGACACCGGGGAGCTGTTTTTT
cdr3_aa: CASSLVRGGQDTGELFF

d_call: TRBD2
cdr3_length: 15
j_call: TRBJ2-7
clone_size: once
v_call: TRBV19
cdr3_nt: TGTGCCAGTAGTCCTTGGTCGGGGACTACCTACGAGCAGTACTTC
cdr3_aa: CASSPWSGTTYEQYF

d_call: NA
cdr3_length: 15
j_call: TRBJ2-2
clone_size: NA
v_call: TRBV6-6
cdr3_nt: TGTGCCAGCAGAATGGACAGAATCTACACCGGGGAGCTGTTTTTT
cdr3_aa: CASRMDRIYTGELFF

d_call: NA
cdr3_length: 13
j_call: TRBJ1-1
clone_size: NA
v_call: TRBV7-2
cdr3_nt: TGTGCCAGCAGCGCCAGAGGATACACTGAAGCTTTCTTT
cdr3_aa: CASSARGYTEAFF

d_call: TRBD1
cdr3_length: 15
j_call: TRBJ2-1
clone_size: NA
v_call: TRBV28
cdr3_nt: TGTGCCAGCAGTCCTAGGGACAGGGGGCTCATTGAGCAGTTCTTC
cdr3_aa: CASSPRDRGLIEQFF

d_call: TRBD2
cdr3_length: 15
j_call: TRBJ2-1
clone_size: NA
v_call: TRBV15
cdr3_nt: TGTGCCACTGGCAAGCGGGAGAGCTCCTACAATGAGCAGTTCTTC
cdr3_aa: CATGKRESSYNEQFF

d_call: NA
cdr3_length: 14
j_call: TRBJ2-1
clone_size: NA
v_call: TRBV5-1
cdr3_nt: TGCGCCAGCAGCCCGCTAGGGGCAGGTAATGAGCAGTTCTTC
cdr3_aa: CASSPLGAGNEQFF

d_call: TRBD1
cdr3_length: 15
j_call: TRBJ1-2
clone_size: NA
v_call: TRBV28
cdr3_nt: TGTGCCAGCAGTTTTGGGGACAGGCCTTACTATGGCTACACCTTC
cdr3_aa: CASSFGDRPYYGYTF

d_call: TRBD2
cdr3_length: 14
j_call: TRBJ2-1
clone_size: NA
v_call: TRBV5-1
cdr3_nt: TGCGCCAGCAGCTGGTGGACCGGGGGGGATGAGCAGTTCTTC
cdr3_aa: CASSWWTGGDEQFF

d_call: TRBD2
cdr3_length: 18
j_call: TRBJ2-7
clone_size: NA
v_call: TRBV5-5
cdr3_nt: TGTGCCAGCAGCACAACCGGGACTAGCGGGGGGGCCAGCCGCGAGCAGTACTTC
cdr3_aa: CASSTTGTSGGASREQYF

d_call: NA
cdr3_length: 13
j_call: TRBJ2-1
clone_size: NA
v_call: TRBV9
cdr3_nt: TGTGCCAGCAGCTCCCAGGTACTCAATGAGCAGTTCTTC
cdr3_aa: CASSSQVLNEQFF

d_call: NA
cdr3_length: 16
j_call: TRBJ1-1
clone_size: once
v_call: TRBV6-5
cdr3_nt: TGTGCCAGCAGTTACTCGGAGGGAACCTCGAACACTGAAGCTTTCTTT
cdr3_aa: CASSYSEGTSNTEAFF

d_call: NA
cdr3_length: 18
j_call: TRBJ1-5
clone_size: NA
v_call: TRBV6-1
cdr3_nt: TGTGCCAGCAGTGGGGCCGGGAAGGGAGGGATCGCTAATCAGCCCCAGCATTTT
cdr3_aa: CASSGAGKGGIANQPQHF

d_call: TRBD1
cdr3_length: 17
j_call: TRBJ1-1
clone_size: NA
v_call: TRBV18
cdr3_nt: TGTGCCAGCTCACCCGTCGCAGGGGGCGGCGGGGGCACTGAAGCTTTCTTT
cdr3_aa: CASSPVAGGGGGTEAFF

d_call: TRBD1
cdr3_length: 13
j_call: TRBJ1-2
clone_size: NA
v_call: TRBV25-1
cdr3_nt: TGTGCCAGCACCAGTTCAGGGGGCCATGGCTACACCTTC
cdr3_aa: CASTSSGGHGYTF

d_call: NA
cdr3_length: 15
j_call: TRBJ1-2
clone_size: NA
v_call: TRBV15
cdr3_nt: TGTGCCACCAGCAGAGATCTGGCAGCTAACTATGGCTACACCTTC
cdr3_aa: CATSRDLAANYGYTF

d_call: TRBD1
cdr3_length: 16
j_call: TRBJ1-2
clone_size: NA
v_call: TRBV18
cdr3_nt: TGTGCCAGCTCACCAATAGTAGAACAGGGGAGCTATGGCTACACCTTC
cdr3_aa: CASSPIVEQGSYGYTF

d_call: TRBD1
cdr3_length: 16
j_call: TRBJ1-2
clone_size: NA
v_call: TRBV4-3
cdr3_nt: TGCGCCAGCAGCCAAAGAGAAGGAGGGGGCTACTATGGCTACACCTTC
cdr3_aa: CASSQREGGGYYGYTF

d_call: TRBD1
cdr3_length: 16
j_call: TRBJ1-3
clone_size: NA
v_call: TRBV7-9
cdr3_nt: TGTGCCAGCAGCTTAGGGGGGACAGACTCTGGAAACACCATATATTTT
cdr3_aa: CASSLGGTDSGNTIYF

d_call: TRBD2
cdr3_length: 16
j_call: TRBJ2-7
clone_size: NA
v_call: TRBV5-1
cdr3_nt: TGCGCCAGCAGCTCTGGACTAGCGGGAGAGAGCTACGAGCAGTACTTC
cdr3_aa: CASSSGLAGESYEQYF

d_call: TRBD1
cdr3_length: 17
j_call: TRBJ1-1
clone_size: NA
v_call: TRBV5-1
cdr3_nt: TGCGCCAGCAGCGGCAGACAGGGGGCCCTCCGGAACACTGAAGCTTTCTTT
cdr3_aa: CASSGRQGALRNTEAFF

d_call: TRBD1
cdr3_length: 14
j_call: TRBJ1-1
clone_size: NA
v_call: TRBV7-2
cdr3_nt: TGTGCCAGCAGCCTGGACAGGGGTGGAACTGAAGCTTTCTTT
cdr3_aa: CASSLDRGGTEAFF

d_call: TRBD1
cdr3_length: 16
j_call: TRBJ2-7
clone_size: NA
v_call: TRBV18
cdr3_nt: TGTGCCAGCTCACCCCAGGGACAGGGGGGATCCTACGAGCAGTACTTC
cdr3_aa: CASSPQGQGGSYEQYF

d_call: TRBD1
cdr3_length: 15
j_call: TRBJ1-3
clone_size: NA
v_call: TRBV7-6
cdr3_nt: TGTGCCAGCAGCTTAGTCGCGGGACAGCGAAACACCATATATTTT
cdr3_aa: CASSLVAGQRNTIYF

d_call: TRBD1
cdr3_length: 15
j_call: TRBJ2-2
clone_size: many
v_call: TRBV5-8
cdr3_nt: TGTGCCAGCAGCGTCGACAGGGGGCGCACCGGGGAGCTGTTTTTT
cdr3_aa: CASSVDRGRTGELFF

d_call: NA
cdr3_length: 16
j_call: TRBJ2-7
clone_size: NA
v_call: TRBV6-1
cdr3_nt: TGTGCCAGCAGTGAAGGGCAGGGCTTGGGCTCCTACGAGCAGTACTTC
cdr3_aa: CASSEGQGLGSYEQYF

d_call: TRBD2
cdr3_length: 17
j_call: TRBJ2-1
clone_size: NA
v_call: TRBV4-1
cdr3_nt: TGCGCCAGCAGCCAACAGACTAGCGGGGGCTCCTACAATGAGCAGTTCTTC
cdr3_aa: CASSQQTSGGSYNEQFF

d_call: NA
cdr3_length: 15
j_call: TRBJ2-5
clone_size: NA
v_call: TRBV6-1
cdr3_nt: TGTGCCAGCAGTGATGGGGCGGGGGACAAGAGAACCCAGTACTTC
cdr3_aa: CASSDGAGDKRTQYF

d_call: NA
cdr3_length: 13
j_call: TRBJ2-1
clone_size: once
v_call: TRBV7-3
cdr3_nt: TGTGCCTCCGCCTGGCGACAGAGCAATGAGCAGTTCTTC
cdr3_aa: CASAWRQSNEQFF

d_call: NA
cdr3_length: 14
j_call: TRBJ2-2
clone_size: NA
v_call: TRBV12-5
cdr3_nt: TGTGCTCAACAGGTGGGGACGAACACCGGGGAGCTGTTTTTT
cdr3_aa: CAQQVGTNTGELFF

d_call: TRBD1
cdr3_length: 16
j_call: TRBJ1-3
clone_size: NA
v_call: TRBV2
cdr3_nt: TGTGCCAGCAGTTACGGACAGGGAAGTGGTGGAAACACCATATATTTT
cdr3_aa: CASSYGQGSGGNTIYF

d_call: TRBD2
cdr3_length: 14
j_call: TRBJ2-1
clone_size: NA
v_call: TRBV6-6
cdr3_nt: TGTGCCAGCAGTTACACCGGGGGGGCAGGTGAGCAGTTCTTC
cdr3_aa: CASSYTGGAGEQFF

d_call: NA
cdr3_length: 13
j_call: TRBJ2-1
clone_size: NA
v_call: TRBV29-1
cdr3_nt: TGCAGCGTTGAAGCCGGGGCCTACAATGAGCAGTTCTTC
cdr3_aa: CSVEAGAYNEQFF

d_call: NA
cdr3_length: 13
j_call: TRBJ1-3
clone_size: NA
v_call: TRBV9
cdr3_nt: TGTGCCAGCAGCGCCAGCGGGGGAAACACCATATATTTT
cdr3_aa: CASSASGGNTIYF

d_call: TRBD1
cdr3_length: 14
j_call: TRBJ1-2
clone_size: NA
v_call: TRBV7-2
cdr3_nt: TGTGCCAGCAGCTTGGGACAGAATAACTATGGCTACACCTTC
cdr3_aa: CASSLGQNNYGYTF